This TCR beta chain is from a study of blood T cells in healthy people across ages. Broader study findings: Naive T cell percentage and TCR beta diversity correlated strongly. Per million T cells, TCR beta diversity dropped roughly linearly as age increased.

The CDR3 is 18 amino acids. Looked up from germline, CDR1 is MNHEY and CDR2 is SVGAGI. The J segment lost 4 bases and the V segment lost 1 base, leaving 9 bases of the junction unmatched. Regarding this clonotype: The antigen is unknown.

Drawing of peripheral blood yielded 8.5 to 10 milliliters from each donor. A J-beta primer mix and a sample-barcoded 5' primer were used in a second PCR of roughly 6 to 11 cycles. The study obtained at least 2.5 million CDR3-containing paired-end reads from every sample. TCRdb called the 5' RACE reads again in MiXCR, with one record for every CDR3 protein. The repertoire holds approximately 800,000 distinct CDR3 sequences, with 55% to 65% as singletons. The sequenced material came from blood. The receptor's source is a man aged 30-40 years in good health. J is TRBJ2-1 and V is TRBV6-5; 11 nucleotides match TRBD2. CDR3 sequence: CASSYLEPSSGGYNEQFF. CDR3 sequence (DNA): TGTGCCAGCAGTTACTTGGAACCATCTAGCGGGGGGTACAATGAGCAGTTCTTC.